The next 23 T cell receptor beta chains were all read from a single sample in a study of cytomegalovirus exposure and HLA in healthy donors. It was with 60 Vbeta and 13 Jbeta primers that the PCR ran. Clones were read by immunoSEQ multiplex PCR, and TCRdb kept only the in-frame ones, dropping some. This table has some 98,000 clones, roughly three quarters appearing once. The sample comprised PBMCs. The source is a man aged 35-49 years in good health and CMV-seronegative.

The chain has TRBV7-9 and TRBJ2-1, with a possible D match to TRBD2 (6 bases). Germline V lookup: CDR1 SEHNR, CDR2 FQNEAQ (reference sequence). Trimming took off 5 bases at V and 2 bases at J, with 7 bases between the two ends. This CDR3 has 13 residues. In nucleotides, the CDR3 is TGTGCCAGCAGCACGGGGGCCTACAATGAGCAGTTCTTC. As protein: CASSTGAYNEQFF. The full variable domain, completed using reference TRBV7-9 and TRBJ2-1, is DTGVSQNPRHKITKRGQNVTFRCDPISEHNRLYWYRQTLGQGPEFLTYFQNEAQLEKSRLLSDRFSAERPKGSFSTLEIQRTEQGDSAMYLCASSTGAYNEQFFGPGTRLTVL.

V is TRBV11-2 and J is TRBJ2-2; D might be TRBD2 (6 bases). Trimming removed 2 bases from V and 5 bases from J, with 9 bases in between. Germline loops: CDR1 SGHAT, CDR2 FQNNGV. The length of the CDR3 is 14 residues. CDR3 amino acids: CASSLTGVTGELFF. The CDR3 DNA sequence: TGTGCCAGCAGCTTAACGGGGGTAACCGGGGAGCTGTTTTTT.

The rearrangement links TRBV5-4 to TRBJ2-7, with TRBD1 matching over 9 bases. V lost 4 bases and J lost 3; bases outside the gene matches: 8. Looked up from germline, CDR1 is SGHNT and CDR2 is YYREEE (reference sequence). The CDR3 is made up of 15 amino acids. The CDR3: CASSHWDRANYEQYF. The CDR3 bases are TGTGCCAGCAGCCATTGGGACAGGGCAAACTACGAGCAGTACTTC.

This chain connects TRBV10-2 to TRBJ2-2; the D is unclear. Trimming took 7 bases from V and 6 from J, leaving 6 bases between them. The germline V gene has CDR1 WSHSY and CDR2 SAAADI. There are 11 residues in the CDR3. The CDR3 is CASTSSGELFF. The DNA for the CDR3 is TGCGCCAGCACCTCCTCCGGGGAGCTGTTTTTT.

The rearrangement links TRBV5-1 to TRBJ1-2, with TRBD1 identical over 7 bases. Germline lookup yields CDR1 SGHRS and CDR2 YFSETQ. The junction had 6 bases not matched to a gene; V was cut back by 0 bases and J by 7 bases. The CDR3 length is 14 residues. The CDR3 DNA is TGCGCCAGCAGCTTGGGACAGGGCCAGGGTGGCTACACCTTC. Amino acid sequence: CASSLGQGQGGYTF.

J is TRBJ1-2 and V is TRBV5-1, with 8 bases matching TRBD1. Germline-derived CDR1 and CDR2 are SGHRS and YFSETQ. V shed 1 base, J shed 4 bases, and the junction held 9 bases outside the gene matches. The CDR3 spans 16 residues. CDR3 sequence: CASSLYSGGNSYGYTF. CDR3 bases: TGCGCCAGCAGCTTGTATTCAGGGGGCAATAGCTATGGCTACACCTTC.

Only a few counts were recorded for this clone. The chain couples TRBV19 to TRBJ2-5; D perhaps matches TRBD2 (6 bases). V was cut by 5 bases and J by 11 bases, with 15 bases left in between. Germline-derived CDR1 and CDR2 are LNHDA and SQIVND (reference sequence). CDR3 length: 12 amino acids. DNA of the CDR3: TGTGCCAGTAGTTTCGGGAGAGGGGAGCAGTACTTC. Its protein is CASSFGRGEQYF.

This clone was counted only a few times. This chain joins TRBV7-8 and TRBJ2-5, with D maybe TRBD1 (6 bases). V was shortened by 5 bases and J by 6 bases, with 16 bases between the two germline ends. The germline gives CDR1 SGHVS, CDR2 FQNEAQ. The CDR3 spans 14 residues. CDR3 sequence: CASSLPGHPKTQYF. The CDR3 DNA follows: TGTGCCAGCAGCCTTCCGGGACACCCAAAGACCCAGTACTTC.

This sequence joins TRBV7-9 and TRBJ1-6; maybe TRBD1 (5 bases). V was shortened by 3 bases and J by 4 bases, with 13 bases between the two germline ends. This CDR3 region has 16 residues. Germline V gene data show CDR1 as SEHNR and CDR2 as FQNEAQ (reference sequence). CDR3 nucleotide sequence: TGTGCCAGCAGCTTTGGCCAGGGATTTTATAATTCACCCCTCCACTTT. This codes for CASSFGQGFYNSPLHF.

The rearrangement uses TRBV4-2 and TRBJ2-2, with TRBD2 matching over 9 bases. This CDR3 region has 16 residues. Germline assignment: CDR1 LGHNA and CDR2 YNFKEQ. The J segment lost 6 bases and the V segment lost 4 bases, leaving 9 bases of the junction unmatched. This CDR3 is CASSLLAGGPAGELFF. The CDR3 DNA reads TGTGCCAGCAGCCTTTTGGCGGGGGGGCCAGCCGGGGAGCTGTTTTTT.

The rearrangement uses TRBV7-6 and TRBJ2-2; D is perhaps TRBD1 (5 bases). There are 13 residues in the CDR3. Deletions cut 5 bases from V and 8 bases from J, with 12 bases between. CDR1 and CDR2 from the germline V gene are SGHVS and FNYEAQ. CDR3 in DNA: TGTGCCAGCAGCCCTAGGAGACAGGGGGAGCTGTTTTTT. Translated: CASSPRRQGELFF.

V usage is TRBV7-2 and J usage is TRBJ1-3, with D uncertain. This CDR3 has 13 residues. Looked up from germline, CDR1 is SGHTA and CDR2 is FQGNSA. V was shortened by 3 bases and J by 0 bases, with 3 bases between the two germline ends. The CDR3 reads CASSFNSGNTIYF. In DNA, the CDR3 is TGTGCCAGCAGCTTCAACTCTGGAAACACCATATATTTT. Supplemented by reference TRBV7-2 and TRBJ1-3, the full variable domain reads GAGVSQSPSNKVTEKGKDVELRCDPISGHTALYWYRQSLGQGLEFLIYFQGNSAPDKSGLPSDRFSAERTGGSVSTLTIQRTQQEDSAVYLCASSFNSGNTIYFGEGSWLTVV.

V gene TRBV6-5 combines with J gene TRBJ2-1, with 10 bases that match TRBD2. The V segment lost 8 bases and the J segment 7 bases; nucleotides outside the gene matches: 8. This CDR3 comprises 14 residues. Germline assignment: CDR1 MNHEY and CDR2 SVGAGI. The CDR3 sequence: CASHVSGRGNEQFF. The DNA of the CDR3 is TGTGCCAGCCACGTAAGCGGGAGGGGGAATGAGCAGTTCTTC.

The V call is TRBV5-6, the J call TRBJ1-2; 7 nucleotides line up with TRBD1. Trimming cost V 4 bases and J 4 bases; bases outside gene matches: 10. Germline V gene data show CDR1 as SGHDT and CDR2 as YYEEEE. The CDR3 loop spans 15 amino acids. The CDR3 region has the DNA TGTGCCAGCAGCGACAACACAGGGGCGGGCTATGGCTACACCTTC. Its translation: CASSDNTGAGYGYTF. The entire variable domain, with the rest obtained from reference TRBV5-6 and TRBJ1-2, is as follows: DAGVTQSPTHLIKTRGQQVTLRCSPKSGHDTVSWYQQALGQGPQFIFQYYEEEERQRGNFPDRFSGHQFPNYSSELNVNALLLGDSALYLCASSDNTGAGYGYTFGSGTRLTVV.

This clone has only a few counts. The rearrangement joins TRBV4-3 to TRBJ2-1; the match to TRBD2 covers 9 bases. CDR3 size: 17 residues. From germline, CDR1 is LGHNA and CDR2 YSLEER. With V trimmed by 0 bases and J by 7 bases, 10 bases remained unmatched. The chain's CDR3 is CASSQDFRLAVGNEQFF. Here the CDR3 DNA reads TGCGCCAGCAGCCAAGACTTCCGACTAGCGGTAGGTAATGAGCAGTTCTTC.

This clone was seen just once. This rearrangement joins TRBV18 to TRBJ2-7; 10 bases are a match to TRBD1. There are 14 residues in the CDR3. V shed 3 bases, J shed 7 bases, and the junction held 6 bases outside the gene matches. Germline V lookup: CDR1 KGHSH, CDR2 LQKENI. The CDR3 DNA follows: TGTGCCAGCTCACCCCGACAGGGGGCGCGAGAGCAGTACTTC. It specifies CASSPRQGAREQYF.

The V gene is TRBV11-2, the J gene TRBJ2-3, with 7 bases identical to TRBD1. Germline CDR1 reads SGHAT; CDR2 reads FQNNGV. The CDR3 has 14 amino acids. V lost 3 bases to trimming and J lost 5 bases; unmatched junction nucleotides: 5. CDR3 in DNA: TGTGCCAGCAGCTTTTCAGGGGGAAGAGATACGCAGTATTTT. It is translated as CASSFSGGRDTQYF.

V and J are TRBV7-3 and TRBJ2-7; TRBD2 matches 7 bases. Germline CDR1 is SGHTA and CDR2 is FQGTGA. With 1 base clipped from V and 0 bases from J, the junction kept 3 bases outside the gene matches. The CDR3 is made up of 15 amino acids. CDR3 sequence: CASSLMGGTSYEQYF. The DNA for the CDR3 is TGTGCCAGCAGCTTAATGGGAGGGACCTCCTACGAGCAGTACTTC.

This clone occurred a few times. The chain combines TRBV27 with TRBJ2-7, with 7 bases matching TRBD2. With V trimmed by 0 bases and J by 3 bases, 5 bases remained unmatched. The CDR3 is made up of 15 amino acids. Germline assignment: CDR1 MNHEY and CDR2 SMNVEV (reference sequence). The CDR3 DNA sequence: TGTGCCAGCAGTTTATCTGGGGCTAGCGGCTACGAGCAGTACTTC. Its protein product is CASSLSGASGYEQYF.

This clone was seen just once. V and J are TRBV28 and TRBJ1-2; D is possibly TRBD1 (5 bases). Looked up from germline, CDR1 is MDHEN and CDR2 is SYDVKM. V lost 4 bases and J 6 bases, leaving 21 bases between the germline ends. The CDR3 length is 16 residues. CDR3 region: CASSSLMGREGDGYTF. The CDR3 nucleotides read TGTGCCAGCAGTTCTCTTATGGGCAGGGAAGGGGATGGCTACACCTTC.

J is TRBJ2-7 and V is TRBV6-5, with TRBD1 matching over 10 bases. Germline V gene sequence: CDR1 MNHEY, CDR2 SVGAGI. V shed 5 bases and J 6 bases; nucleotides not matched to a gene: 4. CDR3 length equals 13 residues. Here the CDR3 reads CASSAGQGTEQYF. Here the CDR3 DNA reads TGTGCCAGCAGTGCGGGACAGGGGACCGAGCAGTACTTC.

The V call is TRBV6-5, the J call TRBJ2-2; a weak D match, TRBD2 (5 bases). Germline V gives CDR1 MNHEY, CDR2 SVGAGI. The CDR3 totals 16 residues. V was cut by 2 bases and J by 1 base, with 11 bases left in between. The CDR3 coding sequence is TGTGCCAGCAGTTACCCCGGGAATTTGAACACCGGGGAGCTGTTTTTT. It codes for CASSYPGNLNTGELFF.

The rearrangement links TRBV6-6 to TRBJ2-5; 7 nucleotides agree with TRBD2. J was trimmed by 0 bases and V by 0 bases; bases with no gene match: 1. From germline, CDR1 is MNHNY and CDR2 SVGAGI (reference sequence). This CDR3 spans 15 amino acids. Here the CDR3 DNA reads TGTGCCAGCAGTTACTCCGGGACTAACCAAGAGACCCAGTACTTC. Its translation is CASSYSGTNQETQYF.